The clone carrying this T cell receptor beta chain has a count of ten or more. Its antigen is not identified. This entry belongs to a study of molecular identifiers for immune sequencing clone quantification. Study-level points and caveats: Same-barcode identical TCR molecules could make highly expanded clones look smaller than they are. Clones exceeding 20 RNA copies carried over 99% of effector molecules but under 1% of naive-cell molecules.

In the sort, naive CD8 T cells were defined as CD8+CD4-CCR7+CD45RA+. The bulk TCR libraries were made with methods described before and with listed TCR primers. TCRdb used MiXCR to reprocess the PCR reads, holding one entry per CDR3 protein. The sample contains about 640,000 distinct CDR3 sequences, about 20% of which appear only once. The V end was cut by 0 bases, the J end by 0 bases, with 5 bases between. This CDR3 is built from 14 residues. Germline V gene lookup returns CDR1 LGHNA and CDR2 YSLEER. The chain carries TRBV4-3 and TRBJ1-1; D unresolved. The source material was naive CD8+ T cells from blood, with Jurkat cell RNA spiked in. The sample's subset: FACS-sorted CD8+CD4-CCR7+CD45RA+ naive T cells. The receptor's source is a human donor in good health. Some libraries in this study had Jurkat cell RNA spiked in. Here the CDR3 DNA reads TGCGCCAGCAGCCAAGATTCTGTGAACACTGAAGCTTTCTTT. It specifies CASSQDSVNTEAFF.